This entry lists 14 T cell receptor beta chains sequenced from one sample in a study of identical twins. TCRdb processed the 5' RACE reads anew with MiXCR; each CDR3 protein has one entry. The sample yields 310,000 or so distinct CDR3 sequences, nearly 9.5% seen once. This sample also appeared in a second study, on yellow fever vaccine responses in identical twins.

The sequencing input was CD8+ T cells sorted from blood. The origin of the receptors is a young woman in good health.

At least ten counts were recorded for this clonotype. The chain combines TRBV5-1 with TRBJ1-6; 8 bases agree with TRBD1. This CDR3 is built from 17 residues. Trimming at V came to 4 bases and at J to 7 bases, leaving 13 bases not matched to a gene. The germline CDR1 and CDR2 sequences are SGHRS and YFSETQ. DNA for the CDR3: TGCGCCAGCAGCCCGCCTGCGACAGGGGTAGGGAATTCACCCCTCCACTTT. It yields the protein CASSPPATGVGNSPLHF.

This clonotype has a handful of counts. V is TRBV11-1 and J is TRBJ2-1; 10 bases agree with TRBD2. Trimming took 1 base from V and 4 from J; bases not matched to a gene: 19. Germline V gene data show CDR1 as SGHAT and CDR2 as FQDESV (reference sequence). The CDR3 covers 21 residues. The DNA of the CDR3 is TGTGCCAGCAGCTTAGATACCCGGACTAGCGGACACACCGAGGGTTACAATGAGCAGTTCTTC. Its translation is CASSLDTRTSGHTEGYNEQFF.

About this clonotype: The germline gene is not matched at one end of the junction; a read error may be the cause. The rearrangement links TRBV7-7 to TRBJ2-1, with 14 bases matching TRBD2. The CDR3 has 14 residues. CDR1 and CDR2 from the germline V gene are SSHAT and FNYEAQ (reference sequence). CDR3 DNA: TGTGCTAGCAGCCCGGGACTAGCGGGAGATGAGCAGTTCTTC. This codes for CASSPGLAGDEQFF. Full variable domain (outside the CDR3, taken from reference TRBV7-7 and TRBJ2-1): GAGVSQSPRYKVTKRGQDVTLRCDPISSHATLYWYQQALGQGPEFLTYFNYEAQPDKSGLPSDRFSAERPEGSISTLTIQRTEQRDSAMYRCASSPGLAGDEQFFGPGTRLTVL.

The rearrangement links TRBV25-1 to TRBJ2-7, with D maybe TRBD1 (6 bases). This CDR3 has 14 amino acids. V lost 6 bases to trimming and J lost 6 bases, with 18 bases between them. Germline-derived CDR1 and CDR2 are MGHDK and SYGVNS. DNA for the CDR3: TGTGCCAGCAGCCACACAGGGTATATAGCCGAGCAGTACTTC. Translated: CASSHTGYIAEQYF.

The genes are TRBV11-2 and TRBJ2-1; TRBD2 agrees at 16 bases. With V trimmed by 5 bases and J by 2 bases, 9 bases remained unmatched. Germline lookup yields CDR1 SGHAT and CDR2 FQNNGV. This CDR3 is 19 amino acids long. CDR3 bases: TGTGCCAGCAGCCATACCGGGACTAGCGGGAGGGGGCCCTACAATGAGCAGTTCTTC. Its protein is CASSHTGTSGRGPYNEQFF.

This clonotype came up a few times. V gene TRBV4-3 combines with J gene TRBJ2-2, with TRBD2 identical over 9 bases. J was trimmed by 6 bases and V by 4 bases; bases with no gene match: 6. CDR1 is LGHNA, CDR2 YSLEER, per germline. The CDR3 contains 15 residues. CDR3 DNA: TGCGCCAGCAGCCGCGGGAGGGCCTCGGCCGGGGAGCTGTTTTTT. The encoded protein is CASSRGRASAGELFF.

The V call is TRBV6-2 or TRBV6-3, the J call TRBJ2-7; TRBD1 aligns across 9 bases. The germline gives CDR1 MNHEY, CDR2 SVGEGT. There are 19 residues in the CDR3. V lost 0 bases, J lost 5 bases, and 17 bases stayed unmatched. The CDR3 sequence is CASSYSIGLGQGFEDEQYF. Here the CDR3 DNA reads TGTGCCAGCAGTTACTCGATCGGTCTGGGACAGGGTTTCGAGGACGAGCAGTACTTC.

The sample holds a few counts of this clonotype. This rearrangement joins TRBV9 to TRBJ1-4; 8 bases fit TRBD1. The CDR3 has 16 amino acids. V gave up 3 bases and J gave up 2 bases; unmatched junction bases: 6. CDR1 is SGDLS, CDR2 YYNGEE, per germline. CDR3 in DNA: TGTGCCAGCAGCGCCCCAGGGGGCGCGACTAATGAAAAACTGTTTTTT. Its translation is CASSAPGGATNEKLFF.

This clonotype came up many times. This chain connects TRBV29-1 to TRBJ2-7, with no clear D. This CDR3 is 13 amino acids long. Germline V lookup: CDR1 SQVTM, CDR2 ANQGSEA. The V gene lost 5 bases and the J gene lost 3 bases, with 14 bases spanning the gap. CDR3 nucleotide sequence: TGCAGCGTTATGGGAAACAGTATCTACGAGCAGTACTTC. Residues: CSVMGNSIYEQYF.

To note about this clonotype: The junction shows a germline mismatch at one end, possibly a read error. J is TRBJ2-2 and V is TRBV15, with a weak D call TRBD2 (5 bases). CDR1 LNHNV and CDR2 YYDKDF come from the germline V gene (reference sequence). The CDR3 has 14 amino acids. As DNA, the CDR3 is TGTGCCTCCAGCATTGGTGGGGTGGGAGTGGAGCTGTTTTTT. Amino acid sequence: CASSIGGVGVELFF.

This clonotype was detected many times. The J gene is TRBJ2-3, the V gene TRBV10-3, with D tentatively TRBD1 (6 bases). Trimming cost V 0 bases and J 6 bases, with 16 bases left between them. CDR1 is ENHRY and CDR2 is SYGVKD in the germline V gene. This CDR3 has 16 residues. CDR3 region: CAISESTQGGGDTQYF. CDR3 nucleotides: TGTGCCATCAGTGAGTCGACACAGGGTGGGGGCGATACGCAGTATTTT.

This clonotype was seen repeatedly, ten times or more. The chain is built from TRBV20-1 and TRBJ2-3; possibly TRBD2 for D (6 bases). This CDR3 has 14 amino acids. Trimming left V 5 bases short and J 2 bases short, with 14 bases between. Germline CDR1 reads DFQATT; CDR2 reads SNEGSKA (reference sequence). The CDR3 DNA sequence: TGCAGTGCTCCGCCTAGCGCAGACACAGATACGCAGTATTTT. Protein: CSAPPSADTDTQYF.

The rearrangement joins TRBV20-1 to TRBJ2-5; 9 nucleotides agree with TRBD1. This CDR3 region has 18 residues. Looked up from germline, CDR1 is DFQATT and CDR2 is SNEGSKA (reference sequence). J gave up 1 base and V 6 bases, and 18 bases lay outside the gene matches. The CDR3 DNA reads TGCAGTGCCGAATTATATAAGGGGACAGGGACCCTCCAAGAGACCCAGTACTTC. Translation: CSAELYKGTGTLQETQYF.

The CDR3, as DNA: TGTGCCAGCATTGAGGTCGGGGGGTTGGCTTTCTTT. The encoded protein is CASIEVGGLAFF. The chain links TRBV12-3 or TRBV12-4 to TRBJ1-1, with a possible D match to TRBD1 (5 bases). CDR3 size: 12 residues. V was clipped by 7 bases and J by 11 bases, with 17 bases between them.